The rows below give T cell receptor beta chains drawn from one sample of a study of T cell responses to AZD1222 COVID-19 vaccine. TCRdb's table, derived via immunoSEQ multiplex PCR, lists solely in-frame clones and lacks some. The table shows about 130,000 clones, with 90% to 95% occurring only once. The sample in question was peripheral blood, obtained on day 0 of AZD1222 vaccination. Receptors were obtained from an adult in good health. Both conserved end residues are part of each CDR3. The D gene is left open where the match is weak. Clone sizes are given selectively: once, few, many, or a class where the clone is expanded.

d_gene,abundance,len,j_gene,v_gene,CDR3aa,CDR3nt
.,.,16,TRBJ2-5,TRBV4-2,CASSQEVSGPVETQYF,TGTGCCAGCAGCCAAGAAGTCAGCGGGCCGGTGGAGACCCAGTACTTC
.,.,16,TRBJ2-7,TRBV6-9,CASSYAQTDSAYEQYF,TGTGCCAGCAGTTATGCGCAGACAGATTCTGCCTACGAGCAGTACTTC
.,.,13,TRBJ1-5,TRBV28,CASSRDGDQPQHF,TGTGCCAGCAGTAGGGATGGGGATCAGCCCCAGCATTTT
TRBD2,.,17,TRBJ2-1,TRBV7-6,CASSLMASGRDGDEQFF,TGTGCCAGCAGCTTAATGGCTAGCGGGAGGGATGGGGATGAGCAGTTCTTC
TRBD2,.,15,TRBJ2-3,TRBV6-4,CASSESAGGPDTQYF,TGTGCCAGCAGTGAATCAGCGGGAGGGCCAGATACGCAGTATTTT
.,.,16,TRBJ1-4,TRBV6-1,CASSELVWVDNEKLFF,TGTGCCAGCAGTGAATTGGTGTGGGTGGATAATGAAAAACTGTTTTTT
.,.,12,TRBJ2-1,TRBV7-8,CASSVSYNEQFF,TGTGCCAGCAGCGTAAGCTACAATGAGCAGTTCTTC
.,.,16,TRBJ2-3,TRBV27,CASKWTGFGGPDTQYF,TGTGCCAGCAAATGGACGGGCTTCGGCGGTCCAGATACGCAGTATTTT
.,few,12,TRBJ2-7,TRBV19,CASSLLGYEQYF,TGTGCCAGTAGTCTTCTAGGATACGAGCAGTACTTC
TRBD2,.,16,TRBJ2-7,TRBV18,CASSLTAGEFIHEQYF,TGTGCCAGCTCACTGACCGCGGGAGAGTTTATCCACGAGCAGTACTTC
TRBD1,.,14,TRBJ2-1,TRBV6-5,CASSNRQGMNEQFF,TGTGCCAGCAGTAATCGACAGGGGATGAATGAGCAGTTCTTC
.,few,15,TRBJ1-5,TRBV7-2,CASSLVVNSNQPQHF,TGTGCCAGCAGCTTAGTGGTCAATAGCAATCAGCCCCAGCATTTT
TRBD1,.,19,TRBJ1-2,TRBV4-1,CASSQDSPAGGGFHYGYTF,TGCGCCAGCAGCCAAGATAGTCCGGCAGGGGGAGGTTTCCACTATGGCTACACCTTC
TRBD1,.,15,TRBJ1-1,TRBV28,CASSASGTGMTEAFF,TGTGCCAGCAGCGCCTCCGGGACAGGGATGACTGAAGCTTTCTTT
.,.,12,TRBJ1-5,TRBV19,CASTKRGQPQHF,TGTGCCAGCACCAAGCGGGGACAGCCCCAGCATTTT
TRBD1,.,14,TRBJ1-2,TRBV28,CASRNRGTRYGYTF,TGTGCCAGCAGAAACAGGGGGACGAGGTATGGCTACACCTTC
.,.,12,TRBJ1-2,TRBV29-1,CSVFEAGDGYTF,TGCAGCGTTTTTGAAGCAGGGGATGGCTACACCTTC
.,.,16,TRBJ2-7,TRBV28,CASSLFGRSVGGEQYF,TGTGCCAGCAGTTTATTCGGACGGAGTGTGGGTGGCGAGCAGTACTTC
TRBD2,.,15,TRBJ2-3,TRBV4-2,CASSQGLAGTDTQYF,TGTGCCAGCAGCCAAGGACTAGCGGGTACAGATACGCAGTATTTT
TRBD1,.,15,TRBJ1-2,TRBV4-1,CASSQADRVGYGYTF,TGCGCCAGCAGCCAAGCGGACAGGGTTGGCTATGGCTACACCTTC
.,once,15,TRBJ2-1,TRBV19,CASRKTGPPYNEQFF,TGTGCCAGTAGGAAAACAGGGCCTCCCTACAATGAGCAGTTCTTC
.,.,15,TRBJ1-6,TRBV9,CASSVDGGFSSPLHF,TGTGCCAGCAGCGTAGACGGGGGATTCAGTTCACCCCTCCACTTT
TRBD1,.,14,TRBJ1-1,TRBV18,CASSPKTGHTEAFF,TGTGCCAGCTCACCCAAGACAGGGCACACTGAAGCTTTCTTT
.,.,14,TRBJ1-4,TRBV7-3,CASSLEGFHEKLFF,TGTGCCAGCAGCTTAGAAGGTTTTCATGAAAAACTGTTTTTT
TRBD2,.,14,TRBJ2-7,TRBV28,CASSFGLAVYEQYF,TGTGCCAGCAGTTTTGGACTAGCGGTCTACGAGCAGTACTTC
.,.,20,TRBJ1-3,TRBV10-3,CAISEASVVGVGARGNTIYF,TGTGCCATCAGTGAGGCGTCCGTGGTGGGGGTTGGTGCCCGTGGAAACACCATATATTTT
.,.,16,TRBJ2-2,TRBV7-2,CASSFHGPGNTGELFF,TGTGCCAGCAGTTTCCATGGACCAGGGAACACCGGGGAGCTGTTTTTT
TRBD2,.,14,TRBJ2-1,TRBV19,CASRSGRSDNEQFF,TGTGCCAGTAGGAGCGGGAGGTCGGACAATGAGCAGTTCTTC
.,.,17,TRBJ2-6,TRBV7-2,CASSPPPGLSGANVLTF,TGTGCCAGCAGCCCTCCCCCGGGGCTCTCTGGGGCCAACGTCCTGACTTTC